The subject of this entry is one TCR beta chain. Germline-derived CDR1 and CDR2 are MRHNA and SNTAGT. Trimming removed 6 bases from V and 4 bases from J; junction bases left unmatched: 9. This CDR3 has 16 residues. This specimen belongs to a study of Ad26.COV2.S vaccination and SARS-CoV-2 variants. Turning to the study itself: Intramuscularly, Ad26.COV2.S was given either once or twice, 56 days apart.

Treatment of the sample: some 20 received Ad26.COV2.S at low or high dose, single or two shots; 5 received placebo; per-sample allocation not given. Day 63 after the first injection of vaccine or placebo was the sampling time. Profiling relied on immunoSEQ multiplex PCR, and the TCRdb table lists in-frame clones only, not all of them. The sample records approximately 340,000 clones, approximately 85% being singletons. This TCR derives from a person aged 18 to 59 who received the Ad26.COV2.S COVID-19 vaccine or a placebo. V usage is TRBV6-4 and J usage is TRBJ2-1; TRBD2 agrees at 10 bases. The sequencing here drew on peripheral blood, taken in a trial of Ad26.COV2.S vaccine versus placebo. In nucleotides, the CDR3 is TGTGCCAGCAGACCCTTTTGGACTAGCGGATACAATGAGCAGTTCTTC. Protein product: CASRPFWTSGYNEQFF.